The 17 T cell receptor beta chains below all came from one sample that was sequenced in a study of T-cell reconstitution after alpha-beta-depleted transplantation in children. Researchers prepared the TCRbeta library using unique molecular identifiers, the study reports. A single record per CDR3 protein comes from TCRdb applying MiXCR to the PCR reads. The data contain about 980,000 distinct CDR3 sequences, about 30% of them singletons. Sequencing was performed on PBMCs, mostly from graft donor cells, taken 360 days after TCRalphabeta/CD19-depleted stem cell transplant. The receptors originated from a boy under three years old who had a stem cell transplant for SCID, so the T cells may come from the graft donor.

The rearrangement uses TRBV9 and TRBJ2-5; a possible D gene is TRBD1 (6 bases). Between the trimmed V and J ends, which lost 3 bases and 1 base, there was a span of 13 bases. This CDR3 has 15 amino acids. Germline lookup yields CDR1 SGDLS and CDR2 YYNGEE. CDR3 bases: TGTGCCAGCAGCGGGGGGCAGGCCTCCCAAGAGACCCAGTACTTC. The encoded protein is CASSGGQASQETQYF.

The chain has TRBV5-1 and TRBJ2-1; 8 positions agree with TRBD2. The CDR3 loop spans 14 amino acids. The germline V gene has CDR1 SGHRS and CDR2 YFSETQ. V lost 9 bases, J lost 4 bases, and 9 bases stayed unmatched. The CDR3, as DNA: TGCGCCACCTCGGGACTAGGCGGTTACAATGAGCAGTTCTTC. Translation: CATSGLGGYNEQFF.

This clonotype was recorded a few times. The V call is TRBV5-1, the J call TRBJ2-2; 7 positions agree with TRBD2. The CDR3 sequence is 16 residues long. Germline CDR1 reads SGHRS; CDR2 reads YFSETQ. The ends lost 4 bases at V and 4 bases at J; junction bases unmatched: 10. The CDR3 nucleotides are TGCGCCAGCAGCCCCCGGGGAGGGCTTCCCACCGGGGAGCTGTTTTTT. It codes for CASSPRGGLPTGELFF.

J is TRBJ2-3 and V is TRBV29-1, with TRBD2 as a possible D gene (6 bases). CDR1 and CDR2 (germline): SQVTM, ANQGSEA. V lost 7 bases and J 6 bases, leaving 17 bases between the germline ends. The CDR3 spans 13 residues. This chain's CDR3 is CSAWRREWDTQYF. The CDR3, as DNA: TGCAGCGCCTGGAGGAGGGAATGGGATACGCAGTATTTT.

This rearrangement joins TRBV28 to TRBJ2-7; 8 nucleotides match TRBD1. The length of the CDR3 is 14 residues. V lost 6 bases and J lost 1; bases outside the gene matches: 5. Germline V gives CDR1 MDHEN, CDR2 SYDVKM. CDR3 protein: CASRLTGGSYEQYF. In DNA form, the CDR3 reads TGTGCCAGCAGACTAACAGGGGGTTCCTACGAGCAGTACTTC.

The V gene is TRBV4-2, the J gene TRBJ1-3; TRBD1 agrees at 7 bases. CDR1 LGHNA and CDR2 YNFKEQ come from the germline V gene. Trimming cost V 6 bases and J 0 bases; bases outside gene matches: 5. This CDR3 spans 15 amino acids. CDR3 amino acids: CASRTDRSSGNTIYF. CDR3 coding DNA: TGTGCCAGCAGAACGGACAGGAGCTCTGGAAACACCATATATTTT.

This clonotype came up many times. The chain has TRBV4-1 and TRBJ2-3; D not certain. The V gene lost 0 bases and the J gene lost 0 bases, with 13 bases spanning the gap. The germline V gene encodes CDR1 MGHRA and CDR2 YSYEKL. The CDR3 is 17 residues long. CDR3: CASSQDHRAPSTDTQYF. CDR3 nucleotides: TGCGCCAGCAGCCAAGATCATAGGGCGCCTAGCACAGATACGCAGTATTTT.

The genes are TRBV20-1 and TRBJ1-3, with D hard to call. The length of the CDR3 is 14 residues. V lost 6 bases and J lost 0, with 12 bases in between. CDR1 and CDR2 from the germline V gene are DFQATT and SNEGSKA (reference sequence). In DNA form, the CDR3 reads TGCAGTGCGCCCGATCGCCACTCTGGAAACACCATATATTTT. Translating gives CSAPDRHSGNTIYF.

Comments on this clonotype: One end of the junction fails to match germline, which may point to a read error. The V gene is TRBV10-3, the J gene TRBJ2-5; tentative D call: TRBD2 (6 bases). CDR1 is ENHRY and CDR2 is SYGVKD in the germline V gene. The CDR3 sequence is 16 residues long. The CDR3 DNA follows: TGTGCCACCAGCGAAGAGACTAGTATAACACAAGGGACCCAGTACTTC. Translating it yields CATSEETSITQGTQYF.

The gene calls are TRBV27 and TRBJ2-5, with D perhaps matching TRBD1 or TRBD2 (7 bases each). In germline, CDR1 is MNHEY, CDR2 SMNVEV (reference sequence). The CDR3 extends over 14 amino acids. Trimming pared 5 bases from V and 7 bases from J, leaving 17 bases between. The CDR3 region is CASSPATGRATQYF. In nucleotides, the CDR3 is TGTGCCAGCAGTCCCGCGACAGGGAGGGCGACCCAGTACTTC.

J is TRBJ2-5 and V is TRBV29-1; D possibly corresponds to TRBD2 (5 bases). Germline CDR1 SQVTM, CDR2 ANQGSEA. Trimming stripped 3 bases from V and 5 bases from J, with 10 bases between. The CDR3 sequence is 12 residues long. CDR3 residues: CSVDGRGETQYF. The CDR3 DNA reads TGCAGCGTTGACGGTCGAGGGGAGACCCAGTACTTC. The whole variable domain, filled in from reference TRBV29-1 and TRBJ2-5, reads SAVISQKPSRDICQRGTSLTIQCQVDSQVTMMFWYRQQPGQSLTLIATANQGSEATYESGFVIDKFPISRPNLTFSTLTVSNMSPEDSSIYLCSVDGRGETQYFGPGTRLLVL.

The rearrangement uses TRBV7-8 and TRBJ2-3; D may be TRBD2 (6 bases). This CDR3 has 15 residues. Germline values: CDR1 SGHVS, CDR2 FQNEAQ. V was cut by 2 bases and J by 5 bases, with 14 bases left in between. The CDR3 here is CASSLKRAGLDTQYF. The CDR3 region has the DNA TGTGCCAGCAGCTTAAAGCGGGCGGGTTTAGATACGCAGTATTTT.

The sample holds a few counts of this clonotype. The chain employs TRBV7-9 and TRBJ2-7; 8 nucleotides agree with TRBD1. J gave up 9 bases and V 0 bases, and 10 bases lay outside the gene matches. The CDR3 covers 15 residues. Germline V gene sequence: CDR1 SEHNR, CDR2 FQNEAQ (reference sequence). The CDR3 reads CASSLASGQELGQYF. The DNA for the CDR3 is TGTGCCAGCAGCTTAGCCTCGGGACAGGAGTTGGGGCAGTACTTC.

Only a few counts were recorded for this clonotype. The chain combines TRBV18 with TRBJ2-1; D ambiguous. CDR1 is KGHSH and CDR2 is LQKENI in the germline V gene. Trimming cost V 2 bases and J 9 bases, with 14 bases left between them. The CDR3 has 14 amino acids. CDR3 bases: TGTGCCAGCTCACCAATAATCACGGAGAGTGAGCAGTTCTTC. Amino acids: CASSPIITESEQFF.

This clonotype has more than one count but fewer than ten. J is TRBJ2-5 and V is TRBV12-3 or TRBV12-4; weak D call: TRBD1 (7 bases). V shed 4 bases and J shed 5 bases, with 14 bases lying between them. The CDR3 has 14 amino acids. Written as DNA, the CDR3 is TGTGCCAGCAGTTATAAGGGGGCGGGGGAGACCCAGTACTTC. This encodes CASSYKGAGETQYF.

V usage is TRBV5-1 and J usage is TRBJ2-3; the D gene is possibly TRBD1 (6 bases). Trimming removed 4 bases at V and 3 bases at J, with 15 bases between. Germline CDR1 reads SGHRS; CDR2 reads YFSETQ. CDR3 length equals 15 residues. CDR3 bases: TGCGCCAGCAGCGGCACTCCGACAGGTACAGATACGCAGTATTTT. It is translated as CASSGTPTGTDTQYF.

A few counts support this clonotype. This chain joins TRBV6-1 and TRBJ1-1; D unresolved. From germline, CDR1 is MNHNS and CDR2 SASEGT. This CDR3 spans 15 amino acids. V was clipped by 5 bases and J by 1 base, with 14 bases between them. Here the CDR3 DNA reads TGTGCCAGCAGTCCAATGACACCTGAGAACACTGAAGCTTTCTTT. Translation: CASSPMTPENTEAFF.